The table lists the clone carrying this TCR beta chain with a count of one. These data are taken from a study of blood T cell repertoires in COVID-19. About the study: Italy, Spain and the United States were the sources of the convalescent and acute COVID-19 samples. Nucleic acid was either cDNA or gDNA, and it came from T cells, B-cell-depleted T cells, or PBMCs.

V was clipped by 3 bases and J by 4 bases, with 9 bases between them. This CDR3 is 13 amino acids long. As originally analysed: Researchers report that nucleated cell counts were estimated from reference gene primer amplification. Sequenced by immunoSEQ multiplex PCR; TCRdb stores in-frame clones only, minus some. Clone size and the V and J calls come from that table; the DNA yielded D and trimming. The table lists roughly 50,000 clones, 79% of them singletons. The TCR was taken from a man in his 60s with acute or convalescent COVID-19. The chain carries TRBV12-3 or TRBV12-4 and TRBJ1-2; possibly TRBD1 for D (5 bases). The sequenced sample consisted of peripheral blood. The CDR3 protein is CASSLGQGYGYTF. The DNA of the CDR3 is TGTGCCAGCAGTTTGGGGCAGGGCTATGGCTACACCTTC.